The 19 T cell receptor beta chains presented below share a single source sample, sequenced in a study of tumor-infiltrating lymphocytes in oesophageal squamous cell carcinoma. One entry per CDR3 protein results from TCRdb running MiXCR on the PCR reads. The table records under 9,500 distinct CDR3 sequences, just over 65% of them present only once. Sequencing input: esophageal tumor tissue. The receptors originated from a female donor with esophageal squamous cell carcinoma.

This clonotype appeared once. The chain employs TRBV7-2 and TRBJ2-1; maybe TRBD1 (5 bases). The DNA matches TRBJ2-7 better at its end, which makes the J call doubtful. The length of the CDR3 is 14 residues. CDR1 and CDR2 from the germline V gene are SGHTA and FQGNSA. Here the CDR3 DNA reads TGTGCCAGCAGCAAAGCCGTGGACACCTACGAGCAGTACTTC. Translation: CASSKAVDTYEQYF.

The rearrangement links TRBV10-2 to TRBJ2-3, with TRBD2 as a possible D gene (6 bases). V was pared by 3 bases and J by 2 bases, with 12 bases between. CDR1 and CDR2 (germline): WSHSY, SAAADI. This CDR3 spans 15 amino acids. CDR3 sequence: CASSDGGDITDTQYF. DNA of the CDR3: TGCGCCAGCAGTGACGGCGGGGATATCACAGATACGCAGTATTTT.

This chain connects TRBV12-3 or TRBV12-4 to TRBJ2-7; D ambiguous. The end of the DNA is better explained by TRBJ2-5, so the J call may be wrong. The length of the CDR3 is 14 residues. This CDR3 reads CASSSEANRETQYF. DNA for the CDR3: TGTGCCAGCAGTTCCGAGGCTAATAGGGAGACCCAGTACTTC.

J is TRBJ2-7 and V is TRBV6-1; D is unresolved. The V and J ends lost 3 bases and 2 bases respectively, with 5 bases between them. The CDR3 extends over 12 amino acids. The germline V gene has CDR1 MNHNS and CDR2 SASEGT. The CDR3 loop is CASSDTTYEQYF. The CDR3 DNA reads as TGTGCCAGCAGTGACACAACCTACGAGCAGTACTTC.

Of note for this clonotype: Because the CDR3 is missing its conserved closing phenylalanine or tryptophan, this is likely a read error. The DNA is omitted, as the CDR3 cannot be located on it reliably, and the CDR3 follows TCRdb's listing. This chain joins TRBV6-6 and TRBJ2-3; TRBD1 is the table's D call and was not checked against the DNA. In germline, CDR1 is MNHNY, CDR2 SVGAGI (reference sequence). The CDR3 is made up of 17 amino acids, end residues included. The chain's CDR3 is CASSYSAGQGNGYTFGP.

The chain links TRBV12-3 or TRBV12-4 to TRBJ2-5; maybe TRBD1 (6 bases). This CDR3 is 14 amino acids long. Trimming took off 9 bases at V and 11 bases at J, with 25 bases between the two ends. CDR3 in amino acids: CARNIGRGDNEQYF. The CDR3 DNA reads TGTGCCAGGAATATAGGACGAGGGGACAATGAGCAGTACTTC.

The chain carries TRBV6-9 and TRBJ2-5; no definite D call. Per the germline V gene, CDR1 is MNHGY and CDR2 is SVAAGI. The CDR3 contains 16 residues. The V end was cut by 6 bases, the J end by 1 base, with 18 bases between. This CDR3 is CASSRTPLDFQETQYF. For the CDR3, the DNA is TGTGCCAGCAGCAGAACACCTCTCGACTTCCAAGAGACCCAGTACTTC.

This clonotype was seen a few times. The chain joins TRBV14 to TRBJ2-7, with unresolved D. Trimming stripped 4 bases from V and 1 base from J, with 11 bases between. The CDR3 contains 14 residues. Germline CDR1 and CDR2: SGHDN and FVKESK. The DNA for the CDR3 is TGTGCCAGCAGCCCCTTAGCTCATTCCTACGAGCAGTACTTC. Translated: CASSPLAHSYEQYF.

This chain connects TRBV7-8 to TRBJ2-7, with unresolved D. With the DNA end fitting TRBJ2-1 better, the J assignment may be wrong. CDR3 length: 13 residues. Germline V lookup: CDR1 SGHVS, CDR2 FQNEAQ. The CDR3 here is CASSLGYSNEQFF. As DNA, the CDR3 is TGTGCCAGCAGCTTAGGCTATTCCAATGAGCAGTTCTTC.

The chain joins TRBV7-9 to TRBJ2-3; no clear D gene. The germline V and J ends were trimmed by 3 bases and 8 bases, with 12 bases remaining between them. There are 13 residues in the CDR3. Germline CDR1 reads SEHNR; CDR2 reads FQNEAQ (reference sequence). DNA of the CDR3: TGTGCCAGCAGCTTTGATTTGGTCTCTACGCAGTATTTT. It is translated as CASSFDLVSTQYF.

The rearrangement links TRBV5-1 to TRBJ2-3; TRBD1 agrees at 9 bases. Looked up from germline, CDR1 is SGHRS and CDR2 is YFSETQ. V dropped 3 bases and J dropped 1; count of bases not matched to a gene: 3. The CDR3 extends over 15 amino acids. The CDR3 protein is CASSSQGAGTDTQYF. Here the CDR3 DNA reads TGCGCCAGCAGCTCACAGGGGGCTGGCACAGATACGCAGTATTTT.

This chain links TRBV10-2 with TRBJ2-3; D call uncertain. Germline assignment: CDR1 WSHSY and CDR2 SAAADI. V lost 2 bases to trimming and J lost 7 bases, with 10 bases between them. The CDR3 consists of 13 residues. CDR3 sequence reads: CASSEQIRYTQYF. DNA for the CDR3: TGCGCCAGCAGTGAGCAGATCAGGTATACGCAGTATTTT.

This chain links TRBV7-6 with TRBJ2-5, with D uncertain. The CDR3 extends over 14 amino acids. V gave up 6 bases and J gave up 2 bases, with 13 bases separating them. CDR1 SGHVS and CDR2 FNYEAQ come from the germline V gene. The CDR3, as DNA: TGTGCCAGCAGTAGGCTGAGGCAGCAAGAGACCCAGTACTTC. This gives the protein CASSRLRQQETQYF.

This clonotype has more than one count but fewer than ten. A much larger clone is a single base away; this may be a read error. V usage is TRBV7-6 and J usage is TRBJ2-4; D ambiguous. CDR3 length: 16 amino acids. Trimming took off 5 bases at V and 13 bases at J, with 27 bases between the two ends. Germline loops: CDR1 SGHVS, CDR2 FNYEAQ. CDR3 sequence (DNA): TGTGCCAGCAGCCGCCTAGGGCAGCTGACCTACAATGAGCAGTACTTC. This codes for CASSRLGQLTYNEQYF.

This clonotype was detected once. V and J are TRBV6-5 and TRBJ2-5; D not resolved. The J call is in doubt because the DNA end fits TRBJ2-3 better. CDR1 is MNHEY, CDR2 SVGAGI, per germline. This CDR3 contains 12 residues. CDR3 region: CASSPSQDTQYF. CDR3 nucleotides: TGTGCCAGCAGTCCGAGCCAGGATACGCAGTATTTT.

This clonotype qualifies as medium-sized (0.01 to 0.1%). The chain is built from TRBV7-3 and TRBJ2-1; D unclear. Germline lookup yields CDR1 SGHTA and CDR2 FQGTGA. The CDR3 is 15 residues long. Trimming left V 0 bases short and J 3 bases short, with 9 bases between. The CDR3 bases are TGTGCCAGCAGCTTAACGTCTCAAGGCTACAATGAGCAGTTCTTC. Amino acid sequence: CASSLTSQGYNEQFF. The full variable domain, rest sourced from reference TRBV7-3 and TRBJ2-1, is GAGVSQTPSNKVTEKGKYVELRCDPISGHTALYWYRQSLGQGPEFLIYFQGTGAADDSGLPNDRFFAVRPEGSVSTLKIQRTERGDSAVYLCASSLTSQGYNEQFFGPGTRLTVL.

This clonotype is classed as medium-sized. This chain joins TRBV6-1 and TRBJ1-2, with D uncertain. With 6 bases removed from V and 4 bases from J, the gap between germline ends came to 18 bases. The CDR3 is made up of 15 amino acids. The germline gives CDR1 MNHNS, CDR2 SASEGT. The CDR3 here is CASRPDTASTYGYTF. The CDR3, as DNA: TGTGCCAGCAGACCCGACACGGCTTCTACCTATGGCTACACCTTC.

A few counts support this clonotype. The V gene is TRBV7-2, the J gene TRBJ2-7, with 13 positions matching TRBD2. The CDR3 extends over 16 amino acids. Losses at the gene ends were 5 bases for V and 7 bases for J; bases not matched to a gene: 11. From germline, CDR1 is SGHTA and CDR2 FQGNSA. CDR3 nucleotides: TGTGCCAGCAGCCTAAGGACTAGCGGGGGTAGGGATGAGCAGTACTTC. This encodes CASSLRTSGGRDEQYF.

The chain carries TRBV6-2 or TRBV6-3 and TRBJ2-1; 7 positions agree with TRBD1. J gave up 1 base and V 6 bases, and 12 bases lay outside the gene matches. Germline lookup yields CDR1 MNHEY and CDR2 SVGEGT. This CDR3 comprises 17 residues. CDR3 amino acids: CASSLQPTGKSYNEQFF. The CDR3 nucleotides are TGTGCCAGCAGCCTTCAACCGACAGGGAAGTCCTACAATGAGCAGTTCTTC.